What follows is one TCR beta chain and its context. The V gene's germline CDR1 is SGHRS and CDR2 YFSETQ. After removal of 6 bases from V and 3 bases from J, the junction contained 5 bases not matched to a gene. This CDR3 is 14 amino acids long. The entry originates in a study of cytomegalovirus exposure and HLA in healthy donors. PCR employed 60 Vbeta and 13 Jbeta primers. Profiling relied on immunoSEQ multiplex PCR, and the TCRdb table lists in-frame clones only, not all of them. The data contain approximately 120,000 clones, around 77% of them singletons. The sequenced material came from PBMCs. The TCR sequence derives from a woman in her thirties or forties in good health and CMV-seropositive. J is TRBJ2-1 and V is TRBV5-1; 8 nucleotides agree with TRBD2. The CDR3 DNA follows: TGCGCCAGCACCCCCGGGGGGGGCTACAATGAGCAGTTCTTC. It yields the protein CASTPGGGYNEQFF.